This T cell receptor (beta chain) was obtained from a study of CD4 and CD8 cells across lung adenocarcinoma regions. Donors had localized lung adenocarcinoma, a non-small cell lung cancer. TCRdb passed the PCR reads through MiXCR, listing each CDR3 protein once. The sample comprises 4,500 or so distinct CDR3 sequences, roughly 45% of which are singletons, and approximately 14% rests with the top ten. CDR1 is SGHAT and CDR2 is FQDESV in the germline V gene (reference sequence). The CDR3 extends over 16 amino acids. J was trimmed by 2 bases and V by 0 bases; bases with no gene match: 4. Sequenced input: CD4+ T cells from the margin of a lung tumor. This TCR was sampled from a female donor with lung adenocarcinoma. The CD4 and CD8 labels of this study may be unreliable. The chain joins TRBV11-1 to TRBJ2-3; 8 nucleotides line up with TRBD2. CDR3 in DNA: TGTGCCAGCAGCTTAGCAAGAGCGGGAGACACAGATACGCAGTATTTT. This gives the protein CASSLARAGDTDTQYF.